The 23 T cell receptor beta chains presented below share a single source sample, sequenced in a study of persistence of HIV-infected CD4 T cells. These receptors' targets are unknown. The stimulus was lysate of CMV-infected fibroblasts, approximately 9.6 ug/mL. CD40L/CD69 double-negative CD45RO-high memory CD4+ T cells were collected. Sequencing used immunoSEQ version 4 in survey mode. Sequencing was performed with immunoSEQ multiplex PCR; in TCRdb, only in-frame clones are kept and a portion is missing. The table shows 25,000 to 30,000 clones, with around 80% occurring only once. The sample consisted of CD4+ T cells sorted from PBMCs after 18-hour stimulation, taken from a patient who received antiretroviral therapy. These receptors were obtained from an adult man with HIV who was CMV-seropositive.

The chain combines TRBV21-1 with TRBJ2-6. TRBV21-1 is flagged as a pseudogene. CDR3 length: 16 residues. DNA for the CDR3: TGTGCCAGCAGCAAAGATGAGACCTCTGGGGCCAACGTCCTGACTTTC. Protein product: CASSKDETSGANVLTF.

The rearrangement uses TRBV7-2 and TRBJ1-1, with D unresolved. Germline lookup yields CDR1 SGHTA and CDR2 FQGNSA. Trimming left V 5 bases short and J 1 base short, with 11 bases between. The CDR3 runs to 14 residues. The CDR3 region has the DNA TGTGCCAGCAGCCCCCCGGACGGGAACACTGAAGCTTTCTTT. Encoded protein: CASSPPDGNTEAFF.

CDR3 sequence reads: CASSQDRRQLSSGANVLTF. CDR3 DNA sequence: TGCGCCAGCAGCCAAGATCGGCGCCAGCTTAGCTCTGGGGCCAACGTCCTGACTTTC. The V and J genes are TRBV4-1 and TRBJ2-6; D remains ambiguous. Trimming removed 0 bases at V and 0 bases at J, with 15 bases between. The CDR3 spans 19 residues. Germline V gene lookup returns CDR1 MGHRA and CDR2 YSYEKL.

The chain uses TRBV5-1 and TRBJ1-2; no definite D call. Trimming cost V 0 bases and J 7 bases, with 13 bases left between them. CDR1 and CDR2 from the germline V gene are SGHRS and YFSETQ. The CDR3 loop spans 14 amino acids. CDR3 nucleotides: TGCGCCAGCAGCTTGGGCGGGGATCTGGGTGGCTACACCTTC. The encoded protein is CASSLGGDLGGYTF.

This sequence joins TRBV4-1 and TRBJ1-4; unclear D gene. Per the germline V gene, CDR1 is MGHRA and CDR2 is YSYEKL. Trimming cost V 1 base and J 4 bases, with 7 bases left between them. This CDR3 spans 14 amino acids. The CDR3 reads CASSQVGNNEKLFF. DNA of the CDR3: TGCGCCAGCAGCCAAGTGGGCAATAATGAAAAACTGTTTTTT.

V is TRBV2 and J is TRBJ1-2; D ambiguous. This CDR3 is built from 15 residues. V was shortened by 2 bases and J by 4 bases, with 14 bases between the two germline ends. Germline V gene lookup returns CDR1 SNHLY and CDR2 FYNNEI. The CDR3 DNA follows: TGTGCCAGCAGTGAATCTATTGGGTCAGCCTATGGCTACACCTTC. Amino acid sequence: CASSESIGSAYGYTF.

The rearrangement joins TRBV18 to TRBJ2-1, with 12 bases aligning to TRBD2. The V and J ends lost 4 bases and 4 bases, in that order; junction bases with no gene match: 5. The germline CDR1 and CDR2 sequences are KGHSH and LQKENI. CDR3 size: 16 residues. CDR3 residues: CASSRTSGVSYNEQFF. The CDR3 DNA follows: TGTGCCAGCTCACGGACTAGCGGGGTCTCATACAATGAGCAGTTCTTC.

This clone turned up a few times. The chain uses TRBV5-1 and TRBJ2-7; no reliable D call. The CDR3 contains 14 residues. The V gene's germline CDR1 is SGHRS and CDR2 YFSETQ. Trimming removed 4 bases at V and 5 bases at J, with 16 bases between. CDR3 DNA: TGCGCCAGCAGCCCCCGGGTCGAAACCCACGAGCAGTACTTC. Translated: CASSPRVETHEQYF. Complete variable domain (other parts from reference TRBV5-1 and TRBJ2-7): KAGVTQTPRYLIKTRGQQVTLSCSPISGHRSVSWYQQTPGQGLQFLFEYFSETQRNKGNFPGRFSGRQFSNSRSEMNVSTLELGDSALYLCASSPRVETHEQYFGPGTRLTVT.

The genes are TRBV7-2 and TRBJ2-1; no definite D call. Per the germline V gene, CDR1 is SGHTA and CDR2 is FQGNSA. The CDR3 extends over 15 amino acids. Trimming stripped 4 bases from V and 0 bases from J, with 10 bases between. CDR3: CASSSRPSSYNEQFF. For the CDR3, the DNA is TGTGCCAGCAGCTCCCGTCCGAGCTCCTACAATGAGCAGTTCTTC.

The genes are TRBV21-1 and TRBJ1-4. TRBV21-1 is described as a pseudogene. This CDR3 comprises 15 residues. This chain's CDR3 is CASSKRRSTNEKLFF. DNA of the CDR3: TGTGCCAGCAGCAAGCGCAGATCAACTAATGAAAAACTGTTTTTT.

This clone showed up just once. The rearrangement uses TRBV11-3 and TRBJ1-5; D possibly corresponds to TRBD1 (5 bases). Germline CDR1 SGHNT, CDR2 YENEEA. Trimming shortened V by 0 bases and J by 6 bases, and 18 bases separated the two germline ends. CDR3 size: 17 residues. The DNA of the CDR3 is TGTGCCAGCAGCTTAGAAGGGGAGAGCCGCGGGGGTCAGCCCCAGCATTTT. Protein product: CASSLEGESRGGQPQHF.

This chain connects TRBV2 to TRBJ1-1; 7 bases are shared with TRBD1. From germline, CDR1 is SNHLY and CDR2 FYNNEI. CDR3 length: 16 residues. V shed 5 bases, J shed 2 bases, and the junction held 11 bases outside the gene matches. DNA of the CDR3: TGTGCCAGCAGTAAAGGATCCGGGACAGCTAACACTGAAGCTTTCTTT. Translating it yields CASSKGSGTANTEAFF.

The V call is TRBV5-5, the J call TRBJ1-5; D remains ambiguous. Trimming removed 0 bases at V and 6 bases at J, with 7 bases between. CDR1 SGHKS and CDR2 YYEKEE come from the germline V gene (reference sequence). The CDR3 length is 13 residues. The CDR3: CASSLEGSQPQHF. The CDR3 region has the DNA TGTGCCAGCAGCTTGGAAGGGTCTCAGCCCCAGCATTTT.

The rearrangement uses TRBV5-1 and TRBJ1-4; the D is unclear. CDR3 length equals 15 residues. Trimming removed 3 bases from V and 0 bases from J, with 9 bases in between. Germline CDR1 and CDR2: SGHRS and YFSETQ. CDR3 DNA sequence: TGCGCCAGCAGCTCCTCCGGGACAACTAATGAAAAACTGTTTTTT. As protein: CASSSSGTTNEKLFF.

The V and J genes are TRBV19 and TRBJ2-3; no clear D gene. V was clipped by 3 bases and J by 2 bases, with 12 bases between them. Per the germline V gene, CDR1 is LNHDA and CDR2 is SQIVND (reference sequence). This CDR3 has 15 residues. The CDR3 DNA is TGTGCCAGTAGTATGTCTTACCAAAACACAGATACGCAGTATTTT. Its translation is CASSMSYQNTDTQYF. The complete variable domain, with remaining parts taken from reference TRBV19 and TRBJ2-3, reads DGGITQSPKYLFRKEGQNVTLSCEQNLNHDAMYWYRQDPGQGLRLIYYSQIVNDFQKGDIAEGYSVSREKKESFPLTVTSAQKNPTAFYLCASSMSYQNTDTQYFGPGTRLTVL.

V is TRBV3-1 (or the pseudogene TRBV3-2) and J is TRBJ1-5; possibly TRBD1 for D (5 bases). The V gene's germline CDR1 is LGHDT and CDR2 YNNKEL (reference sequence). V was pared by 4 bases and J by 6 bases, with 13 bases between. This CDR3 has 14 residues. The DNA of the CDR3 is TGTGCCAGCAGCCCTGGGACCGGAGGTCAGCCCCAGCATTTT. Amino acids: CASSPGTGGQPQHF.

The DNA of the CDR3 is TGCGCCAGCAGCCCGGGACTAGCGGACTACGAGCAGTACTTC. Translating it yields CASSPGLADYEQYF. The chain has TRBV5-1 and TRBJ2-7, with 11 bases fitting TRBD2. The V gene end was trimmed by 4 bases and the J gene end by 3 bases; junction bases not matched to a gene: 3. This CDR3 has 14 amino acids. The germline V gene encodes CDR1 SGHRS and CDR2 YFSETQ.

The chain has TRBV28 and TRBJ1-5, with D possibly TRBD1 on 5 matching bases. The germline CDR1 and CDR2 sequences are MDHEN and SYDVKM. V lost 6 bases and J 0 bases, leaving 18 bases between the germline ends. The CDR3 runs 17 residues. The CDR3 DNA reads as TGTGCCAGCAGCCTTGACAGCTGGCCCTATAGCAATCAGCCCCAGCATTTT. Its protein product is CASSLDSWPYSNQPQHF.

As DNA, the CDR3 is TGCGCCAGCAGCTTGGGCCAGGGGGGTAGGGCAACTAATGAAAAACTGTTTTTT. This encodes CASSLGQGGRATNEKLFF. The chain uses TRBV5-1 and TRBJ1-4; 7 positions agree with TRBD1. This CDR3 is 18 amino acids long. Germline CDR1 SGHRS, CDR2 YFSETQ. Trimming cost V 0 bases and J 0 bases; bases outside gene matches: 8.

The V gene is TRBV28, the J gene TRBJ2-7, with 14 nucleotides matching TRBD2. The germline V gene has CDR1 MDHEN and CDR2 SYDVKM. The length of the CDR3 is 20 residues. V shed 4 bases, J shed 3 bases, and the junction held 17 bases outside the gene matches. The CDR3 nucleotides are TGTGCCAGCAGTTCATTACCGGGACTAGCGGGGGACACCACACTCTACGAGCAGTACTTC. It encodes CASSSLPGLAGDTTLYEQYF.

This rearrangement joins TRBV29-1 to TRBJ2-7; the D gene could be TRBD1 or TRBD2 (6 bases each). Germline CDR1 is SQVTM and CDR2 is ANQGSEA. The CDR3 loop spans 13 amino acids. Trimming took 4 bases from V and 1 from J, leaving 11 bases between them. Here the CDR3 DNA reads TGCAGCGTTGGACTAGGGGGATCCTACGAGCAGTACTTC. Amino acid sequence: CSVGLGGSYEQYF.

V is TRBV5-1 and J is TRBJ2-7; 10 bases line up with TRBD1. In germline, CDR1 is SGHRS, CDR2 YFSETQ. The CDR3 contains 14 residues. The V gene end was trimmed by 0 bases and the J gene end by 6 bases; junction bases not matched to a gene: 3. The CDR3 DNA sequence: TGCGCCAGCAGCTTGGGGGGACAGGGGTTCGAGCAGTACTTC. Its protein is CASSLGGQGFEQYF.

This chain connects TRBV7-2 to TRBJ2-1; TRBD2 agrees at 10 bases. V lost 1 base, J lost 6 bases, and 6 bases stayed unmatched. This CDR3 has 16 residues. Germline lookup yields CDR1 SGHTA and CDR2 FQGNSA. CDR3 coding DNA: TGTGCCAGCAGCTTAGTCCGAGCGGGGGGGCCCAATGAGCAGTTCTTC. Its translation is CASSLVRAGGPNEQFF.